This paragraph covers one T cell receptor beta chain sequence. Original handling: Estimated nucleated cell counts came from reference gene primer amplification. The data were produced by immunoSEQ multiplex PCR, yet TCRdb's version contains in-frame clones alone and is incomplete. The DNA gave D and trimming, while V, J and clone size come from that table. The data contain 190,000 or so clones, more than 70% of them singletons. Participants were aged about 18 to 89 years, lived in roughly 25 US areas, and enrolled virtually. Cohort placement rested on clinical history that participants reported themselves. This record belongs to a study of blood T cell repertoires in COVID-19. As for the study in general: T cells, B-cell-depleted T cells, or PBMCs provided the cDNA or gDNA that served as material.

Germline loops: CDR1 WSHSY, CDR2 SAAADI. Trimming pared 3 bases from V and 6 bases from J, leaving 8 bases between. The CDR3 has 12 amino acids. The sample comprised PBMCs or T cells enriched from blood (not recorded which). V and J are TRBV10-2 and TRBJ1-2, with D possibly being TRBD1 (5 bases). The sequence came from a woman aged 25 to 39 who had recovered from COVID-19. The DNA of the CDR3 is TGCGCCAGCAGTGACAGGGCCAATGGCTACACCTTC. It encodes CASSDRANGYTF.